The rows below give T cell receptor beta chains drawn from one sample of a study of blood T cell repertoires in COVID-19. TCRdb's table, derived via immunoSEQ multiplex PCR, lists solely in-frame clones and lacks some. This sample has 150,000 to 200,000 clones, with 87% found just once. Sequenced input: peripheral blood. These receptors were taken from a woman in her 50s with acute or convalescent COVID-19. CDR3s include the opening cysteine and the closing phenylalanine or tryptophan. The order of the fields is CDR3 length, J gene, V gene, CDR3 protein.

>13|TRBJ2-7|TRBV19
CASSSDRGHEQYF
>15|TRBJ1-4|TRBV24-1
CAACGVEKTNEKLFF
>12|TRBJ2-7|TRBV29-1
CSVRDRELEQYF
>13|TRBJ2-7|TRBV29-1
CSVLTEYSYEQYF
>17|TRBJ1-6|TRBV3-1/TRBV3-2
CASSQDYRGSYNSPLHF
>16|TRBJ1-1|TRBV6-5
CASSYWVGSGKTEAFF
>15|TRBJ2-2|TRBV6-6
CASSYSGGNTGELFF
>16|TRBJ1-6|TRBV10-3
CAISGPGSSYNSPLHF
>16|TRBJ2-5|TRBV7-2
CASSLAAQGVLETQYF
>14|TRBJ1-6|TRBV6-5
CASSYQGPNSPLHF
>13|TRBJ1-2|TRBV6-6
CASSPRTGGGYTF
>14|TRBJ1-6|TRBV13
CASSLERGDSPLHF
>16|TRBJ2-3|TRBV11-2
CASSPMTSGSTDTQYF
>11|TRBJ2-3|TRBV20-1
CSLFTTDTQYF
>16|TRBJ1-1|TRBV11-3
CASSSGTGRGNTEAFF
>15|TRBJ1-2|TRBV13
CASSSGHRENYGYTF
>14|TRBJ2-7|TRBV11-2
CASRPDTYSYEQYF
>15|TRBJ2-6|TRBV5-1
CASSVTGAGANVLTF
>14|TRBJ2-7|TRBV27
CASSLNANGYEQYF
>13|TRBJ1-2|TRBV6-1
CASSESTPDGYTF
>14|TRBJ1-4|TRBV6-5
CASSITGYNEKLFF
>13|TRBJ2-6|TRBV7-9
CASRIGGANVLTF
>15|TRBJ1-6|TRBV5-5
CASSLERRAGSPLHF
>16|TRBJ2-7|TRBV9
CASSGGDRGEPYEQYF
>14|TRBJ1-2|TRBV6-5
CASSYSDTNYGYTF
>16|TRBJ2-7|TRBV7-2
CASSLSLAGGLYEQYF
>13|TRBJ1-2|TRBV30
CAWSKGQAHGHTF
>17|TRBJ2-2|TRBV18
CASSPFLQGQGTGELFF
>11|TRBJ2-5|TRBV6-2/TRBV6-3
CASSSVETQYF
>16|TRBJ1-2|TRBV9
CASSVVSRAGRDGYTF
>15|TRBJ1-2|TRBV6-5
CASAPGGGDYYGYTF
>14|TRBJ2-7|TRBV7-9
CASSHPRDTYEQYF